The rows below give T cell receptor beta chains drawn from one sample of a study of blood T cells in healthy people across ages. TCRdb re-called the 5' RACE reads through MiXCR, storing one row per CDR3 protein. The sample has approximately 800,000 distinct CDR3 sequences, 35% to 50% seen once; the top ten hold 15% to 20%. Sequences were obtained from blood. The source of these receptors is a man older than 75 in good health. Each CDR3 is given with its conserved first and last residue. The D gene is left open where the match is weak. Rows give clone size only sometimes, using once, few, many, or a class for an expanded clone.

CDR3nt,CDR3aa,d_gene,j_gene,abundance,v_gene
TGTGCCAGCAGCAGTCTGGGGCTCACCTTC,CASSSLGLTF,-,TRBJ1-2,-,TRBV9
TGTGCCAGCAGCCCCCAGGAGGGGCACACCGGGGAGCTGTTTTTT,CASSPQEGHTGELFF,-,TRBJ2-2,many,TRBV21-1
TGCAGTGCAAGTACGGACGGAACCGGTTTCGAGCAGTACTTC,CSASTDGTGFEQYF,-,TRBJ2-7,-,TRBV20-1
TGTGCCAGCAGTTTACCCAGACTAGAAAGGAATTACTACAATGAGCAGTTCTTC,CASSLPRLERNYYNEQFF,-,TRBJ2-1,-,TRBV28
TGTGCCAGCAGTTTAGCCAGGGCCAGTGAGCAGTTCTTC,CASSLARASEQFF,-,TRBJ2-1,-,TRBV12-3/TRBV12-4
TGTGCCAGCAGCCTTCAGACTACCAGCTCCTACGAGCAGTACTTC,CASSLQTTSSYEQYF,-,TRBJ2-7,few,TRBV11-2
TGCAGTGCTGGGAGACTAGCGGGGTACCAAGAGACTCAGTACTTC,CSAGRLAGYQETQYF,TRBD2,TRBJ2-5,-,TRBV20-1
TGTGCCAGCAGTTTATGGGAGGGAGAAGAGACCCAGTACTTC,CASSLWEGEETQYF,-,TRBJ2-5,-,TRBV28
TGTGCCAGCAGCTTAACGGTCCTACTGGCTGGGGCCAACGTCCTGACTTTC,CASSLTVLLAGANVLTF,-,TRBJ2-6,-,TRBV7-2
TGTGCCAGCAGTTCCTCAAGACAGGTTAATTCACCCCTCCACTTT,CASSSSRQVNSPLHF,-,TRBJ1-6,-,TRBV27
TGCAGTGCTCAAGACAGGGGGCGTCTAAGTGAGCAGTTCTTC,CSAQDRGRLSEQFF,TRBD1,TRBJ2-1,-,TRBV20-1
TGTGCCTGGACGGGGATCTCCTACGAGCAGTACTTC,CAWTGISYEQYF,-,TRBJ2-7,-,TRBV30
TGCAGTGCTAGAGATGGGAGCGGGCTAACCTACAATGAGCAGTACTTC,CSARDGSGLTYNEQYF,-,TRBJ2-5,few,TRBV20-1
TGTGCCAGCAGCTTAGGTATCGTCAGGACCCGTCGGACTGAAGCTTTCTTT,CASSLGIVRTRRTEAFF,-,TRBJ1-1,-,TRBV7-2
TGCAGTGCTAGAGTCGGCTCTCGTGGCTACACCTTC,CSARVGSRGYTF,-,TRBJ1-2,-,TRBV20-1
TGTGCCAGCAGTGATCGTGGGAGCTCCTACAATGAGCAGTACTTC,CASSDRGSSYNEQYF,-,TRBJ2-4,few,TRBV2
TGTGCCAGCAGGGGCTTCGAGCAGTACTTC,CASRGFEQYF,-,TRBJ2-7,many,TRBV2
TGTGCCAGCAGCTTCGGACGACGCATCGGGTACGATGAGCAGTTCTTC,CASSFGRRIGYDEQFF,-,TRBJ2-1,-,TRBV7-2
TGTGCCAGCAGGGCTACAGGGGGCGTTGGGGAGACCCAGTACTTC,CASRATGGVGETQYF,TRBD1,TRBJ2-5,-,TRBV2
TGTGCCAGCAGCGTTCGAGCCTTGAGCTCCTACAATGAGCAGTTCTTC,CASSVRALSSYNEQFF,-,TRBJ2-1,-,TRBV9
TGTGCCAGCAGCCAAGCCCTCTTAGTCAGTGAGCAGTTCTTC,CASSQALLVSEQFF,-,TRBJ2-1,-,TRBV14
TGCAGTGCTAGTTTGGGGTCATCGAGGGGAGGGCCTATAAGCACAGATACGCAGTATTTT,CSASLGSSRGGPISTDTQYF,TRBD2,TRBJ2-3,once,TRBV20-1
TGCAGTGCTAAAATGCTAGCGATAAGCTACAATGAGCAGTTCTTC,CSAKMLAISYNEQFF,-,TRBJ2-1,-,TRBV20-1
TGTGCCAGTTCCTCTAGCGAACCATACAATGAGCAGTTCTTC,CASSSSEPYNEQFF,-,TRBJ2-1,-,TRBV6-5
TGCGGCGTTGTAACGGGGGCCAACGTCCTGACTTTC,CGVVTGANVLTF,-,TRBJ2-6,-,TRBV29-1
TGCAGTGCTAGGGACAGGGGGCGAGTAAATGAGCAGTACTTC,CSARDRGRVNEQYF,TRBD1,TRBJ2-5,-,TRBV20-1
TGCAGTGCTAGAGAAAGGAGGACACTCAACACCGGGGAGCTGTTTTTT,CSARERRTLNTGELFF,-,TRBJ2-2,-,TRBV20-1
TGTGCCAGCAGCGTAGTGGGAATGGCTAGCGGTGAGCAGTTCTTC,CASSVVGMASGEQFF,TRBD2,TRBJ2-1,-,TRBV9
TGTGCCAGCAGTCTCCGACAGGGGCGGACCGGGGAGCTGTTTTTT,CASSLRQGRTGELFF,TRBD1,TRBJ2-2,few,TRBV12-3/TRBV12-4
TGTGCCAGCAGTCAAGCCCACGGGGGGAGCTCCTACGAGCAGTACTTC,CASSQAHGGSSYEQYF,TRBD2,TRBJ2-7,-,TRBV6-2/TRBV6-3
TGTGCCAGCAGTTACGGGGCGGCGGGAGTGGCAGATACGCAGTATTTT,CASSYGAAGVADTQYF,TRBD2,TRBJ2-3,-,TRBV6-5
TGTGCCAGCAGTTTTGAGGGCGGGAGCACAGATACGCAGTATTTT,CASSFEGGSTDTQYF,-,TRBJ2-3,-,TRBV12-3/TRBV12-4
TGTGCCAGCAGTCACCACGGGACTTACAATGAGCAGTTCTTC,CASSHHGTYNEQFF,-,TRBJ2-1,-,TRBV12-3/TRBV12-4
TGCAGTGCTAAAACGGGACTACCTTACAATGAGCAGTTCTTC,CSAKTGLPYNEQFF,TRBD2,TRBJ2-1,-,TRBV20-1
TGCGCCAGCAGCTTGGAGGGGGGACCTAACACTGAAGCTTTCTTT,CASSLEGGPNTEAFF,-,TRBJ1-1,few,TRBV5-1
TGCAGCGTTGAAGTCCACAGGGGAAAAGCCTACGAGCAGTACTTC,CSVEVHRGKAYEQYF,TRBD1,TRBJ2-7,many,TRBV29-1
TGCGCCAGCGTTTGGGACAGGACCCAAACCGGGGAGCTGTTTTTT,CASVWDRTQTGELFF,TRBD1,TRBJ2-2,-,TRBV5-1
TGCAGTGCTCTCAGGACCCAAGAGACCCGGTACTTC,CSALRTQETRYF,-,TRBJ2-7,-,TRBV20-1
TGTGCCAGCAGGGGCGAAAGCTCCTACGAGCAGTACTTC,CASRGESSYEQYF,-,TRBJ2-7,many,TRBV25-1
TGTGCCAGCAGTCACAACCCGGGAGGGGGTAGCACAGATACGCAGTATTTT,CASSHNPGGGSTDTQYF,TRBD2,TRBJ2-3,-,TRBV27
TGTGCCATCAGTGATTTTAGCTTGGAGGCGAACACTGAAGCTTTCTTT,CAISDFSLEANTEAFF,-,TRBJ1-1,-,TRBV10-3
TGCAGTGCTAGGGCCGGGACTAGCGGGAGTAGCTCCTACAATGAGCAGTACTTC,CSARAGTSGSSSYNEQYF,TRBD2,TRBJ2-7,once,TRBV20-1
TGTGCCAGCAGTGGGGGGGCCCCGTCCACAGATACGCAGTATTTT,CASSGGAPSTDTQYF,-,TRBJ2-3,-,TRBV2
TGTGCCAGCAGTTACTCGGGGTTTGGGGGGAGCAATCAGCCCCAGCATTTT,CASSYSGFGGSNQPQHF,-,TRBJ1-5,few,TRBV6-2/TRBV6-3
TGTGCCAGCAGCGCCTCCGGGACAGGGGGATACAATGAGCAGTTCTTC,CASSASGTGGYNEQFF,TRBD1,TRBJ2-1,-,TRBV9
TGCGCCAGCAGCTTGTTCTCCAAGCTAGCGGAATTCTACAATGAGCAGTTCTTC,CASSLFSKLAEFYNEQFF,TRBD2,TRBJ2-1,-,TRBV5-1
TGTGCCAGCAGCCGTAGCGGGAGTTCAGATACGCAGTATTTT,CASSRSGSSDTQYF,TRBD2,TRBJ2-3,-,TRBV7-2
TGCGCCAGCAGCTTGTCCCTTAGAGGTTTGAGCTCCTACAATGAGCAGTTCTTC,CASSLSLRGLSSYNEQFF,-,TRBJ2-1,-,TRBV5-1
TGTGGCAGCAGCTTAGCTGGCGGGTCCTACAATGAGCAGTTCTTC,CGSSLAGGSYNEQFF,-,TRBJ2-1,-,TRBV7-9
TGTGCCAGCAGTCCACGGGACAGAAGCCAAGAGACCCAGTACTTC,CASSPRDRSQETQYF,TRBD1,TRBJ2-5,many,TRBV12-3/TRBV12-4
TGCGCCAGCAGGGGGACGGACACCGGGGAGCTGTTTTTT,CASRGTDTGELFF,-,TRBJ2-2,-,TRBV5-1
TGTGCCAGCAGCGACCGGGACAGGGGACTGCAAAAAGAGACCCAGTACTTC,CASSDRDRGLQKETQYF,TRBD1,TRBJ2-5,many,TRBV12-3/TRBV12-4
TGTGCCAGCAGTGTAGCCCCAAATCAGCCCCAGCATTTT,CASSVAPNQPQHF,-,TRBJ1-5,-,TRBV27
TGTGCCAGCAGTTCACTCTCCTCAGGGGGCAATCAGCCCCAGCATTTT,CASSSLSSGGNQPQHF,-,TRBJ1-5,few,TRBV27
TGTGCCAGTGGACAGCAGAGCTCCTATAATTCACCCCTCCACTTT,CASGQQSSYNSPLHF,-,TRBJ1-6,-,TRBV19
TGTGCCTGGTCCGGGACAGGGATCCAGCCCCAGCATTTT,CAWSGTGIQPQHF,TRBD1,TRBJ1-5,-,TRBV30
TGTACCAGCAGTGCCCGGGTAACCTCCTACAATGAGCAGTTCTTC,CTSSARVTSYNEQFF,-,TRBJ2-1,-,TRBV25-1
TGTGCCAGCAGCTTAGAGTTAGCGGTTACCTACGAGCAGTACTTC,CASSLELAVTYEQYF,-,TRBJ2-7,-,TRBV7-9
TGTGCCACCAGCAGAGTACCGGCGGGCTCCTACGAGCAGTACTTC,CATSRVPAGSYEQYF,-,TRBJ2-7,once,TRBV15
TGTGCCAGTCGACTAGCGGGAGGGTATATTAGCACAGATACGCAGTATTTT,CASRLAGGYISTDTQYF,TRBD2,TRBJ2-3,many,TRBV28